Included here is one TCR beta chain sequence, with context. Its antigen is as yet unknown. This record comes from a study of long-term antiretroviral therapy in people with HIV. From each donor, at least one pre-ART PBMC sample and at least two post-ART PBMC samples were obtained. The study, taken as a whole, reports: Collection of the blood took place between about 2004 and 2018. The ART regimens in use then may have been less effective than current ones.

V lost 7 bases and J lost 0; bases outside the gene matches: 11. CDR1 and CDR2 (germline): LNHDA, SQIVND (reference sequence). This CDR3 is built from 18 residues. Investigators performed immunoSEQ version v3.0 at survey level. Data came from immunoSEQ multiplex PCR; TCRdb stores just in-frame clones and leaves some out. The sample contains some 24,000 clones, roughly four fifths of which appear only once. This sequence was found in a man aged 25-45 years with HIV. V and J are TRBV19 and TRBJ2-6; 8 bases agree with TRBD2. The sample was unsorted PBMCs, taken 0.7 years before starting antiretroviral therapy. The chain's CDR3 is CASTLSGGPGSGANVLTF. The CDR3 coding sequence is TGTGCCAGTACCCTAAGCGGGGGACCGGGCTCTGGGGCCAACGTCCTGACTTTC.